Below are 31 T cell receptor beta chains sequenced from a single sample in a study of post-analysis software for immune sequencing data. General study findings and limits: TRBV5-6, TRBV5-1 and TRBV20-1 were among roughly five TRBV segments more frequent in patients than controls.

Researchers reported that TCR beta cDNA libraries carried unique molecular identifiers. TCRdb processed the PCR reads anew with MiXCR; each CDR3 protein has one entry. The repertoire includes over 700,000 distinct CDR3 sequences, less than 35% of them detected once, and roughly 0.54% sits in the top ten. These receptors' targets are unknown. The specimen sequenced was blood. The receptors shown here come from a girl under 18 with multiple sclerosis.

This clonotype was detected only a few times. The rearrangement links TRBV7-9 to TRBJ2-7; 10 positions match TRBD2. Germline CDR1 SEHNR, CDR2 FQNEAQ (reference sequence). The CDR3 length is 14 residues. V dropped 1 base and J dropped 6; count of bases not matched to a gene: 3. The CDR3 loop reads CASSLGGLATEQYF. The CDR3 coding sequence is TGTGCCAGCAGCTTAGGGGGACTAGCGACCGAGCAGTACTTC.

This chain connects TRBV27 to TRBJ2-7, with 7 bases identical to TRBD1. CDR3 length: 14 residues. Germline trimming cut 2 bases from V and 2 bases from J; bases unmatched to any gene: 3. Per germline, CDR1 MNHEY and CDR2 SMNVEV (reference sequence). The CDR3 loop reads CASSLVTGAYEQYF. The CDR3 DNA is TGTGCCAGCAGTTTAGTCACAGGGGCCTACGAGCAGTACTTC.

Only a few counts were recorded for this clonotype. The chain uses TRBV5-1 and TRBJ2-3; possible D gene TRBD2, 7 bases. Germline CDR1 reads SGHRS; CDR2 reads YFSETQ. CDR3 length equals 14 residues. Deletions cut 2 bases from V and 6 bases from J, with 13 bases between. As DNA, the CDR3 is TGCGCCAGCAGCTTACCCGGGGGGCGGGATACGCAGTATTTT. Protein product: CASSLPGGRDTQYF.

This clonotype was detected a few times. The chain links TRBV27 to TRBJ2-1; 8 nucleotides align to TRBD2. Germline CDR1 and CDR2: MNHEY and SMNVEV (reference sequence). This CDR3 contains 14 residues. Germline trimming cut 5 bases from V and 4 bases from J; bases unmatched to any gene: 4. The CDR3 loop is CASSPGGGYNEQFF. The CDR3 DNA sequence: TGTGCCAGCAGTCCCGGGGGGGGGTACAATGAGCAGTTCTTC.

The CDR3 nucleotides read TGTGCCAGCAGCTTCGGACAGGGAGTCCGAAGTGAGCAGTTCTTC. Residues: CASSFGQGVRSEQFF. V is TRBV5-6 and J is TRBJ2-1, with 8 bases identical to TRBD1. CDR1 is SGHDT and CDR2 is YYEEEE in the germline V gene. The CDR3 length is 15 residues. V shed 2 bases and J 9 bases; nucleotides not matched to a gene: 10. The full variable domain, with the rest looked up from reference TRBV5-6 and TRBJ2-1, is DAGVTQSPTHLIKTRGQQVTLRCSPKSGHDTVSWYQQALGQGPQFIFQYYEEEERQRGNFPDRFSGHQFPNYSSELNVNALLLGDSALYLCASSFGQGVRSEQFFGPGTRLTVL.

This clonotype appeared many times. The chain employs TRBV20-1 and TRBJ2-1; weak D call: TRBD2 (6 bases). Trimming removed 7 bases at V and 1 base at J, with 8 bases between. The CDR3 consists of 12 residues. From germline, CDR1 is DFQATT and CDR2 SNEGSKA (reference sequence). The CDR3 protein is CSGGTSYNEQFF. CDR3 DNA sequence: TGCAGTGGGGGGACTTCCTACAATGAGCAGTTCTTC.

The gene calls are TRBV10-1 and TRBJ2-7; 7 bases are shared with TRBD1. The J segment lost 2 bases and the V segment lost 5 bases, leaving 9 bases of the junction unmatched. The germline V gene has CDR1 WNHNN and CDR2 SYGVQD (reference sequence). This CDR3 comprises 15 residues. CDR3 DNA sequence: TGCGCCAGCAGTCCAAAACGACAGGGACCCTACGAGCAGTACTTC. Amino acids: CASSPKRQGPYEQYF.

The rearrangement uses TRBV27 and TRBJ2-7; TRBD2 aligns across 8 bases. The CDR3 runs to 15 residues. CDR1 and CDR2 (germline): MNHEY, SMNVEV (reference sequence). The junction had 3 bases not matched to a gene; V was cut back by 2 bases and J by 0 bases. The CDR3 coding sequence is TGTGCCAGCAGTTTACGGCGGGAGGCCTCCTACGAGCAGTACTTC. Translating gives CASSLRREASYEQYF.

The rearrangement links TRBV7-2 to TRBJ2-7; 7 bases match TRBD1. J was trimmed by 12 bases and V by 1 base; bases with no gene match: 15. Germline values: CDR1 SGHTA, CDR2 FQGNSA. The CDR3 length is 15 residues. The CDR3 nucleotides read TGTGCCAGCAGCTTAGTCCGACAGGGTCGAGAGACCCGGTACTTC. Its translation is CASSLVRQGRETRYF. Based on the CDR3 plus reference TRBV7-2 and TRBJ2-7, the full variable domain is GAGVSQSPSNKVTEKGKDVELRCDPISGHTALYWYRQSLGQGLEFLIYFQGNSAPDKSGLPSDRFSAERTGGSVSTLTIQRTQQEDSAVYLCASSLVRQGRETRYFGPGTRLTVT.

The chain has TRBV6-1 and TRBJ2-7, with TRBD1 identical over 8 bases. The CDR3 extends over 17 amino acids. Looked up from germline, CDR1 is MNHNS and CDR2 is SASEGT. The ends lost 4 bases at V and 2 bases at J; junction bases unmatched: 13. The CDR3 is CASSAKTGTGPTYEQYF. In nucleotides, the CDR3 is TGTGCCAGCAGTGCAAAAACCGGGACAGGACCTACCTACGAGCAGTACTTC.

This clonotype was counted between two and nine times. V gene TRBV9 combines with J gene TRBJ1-6; D is possibly TRBD1 (6 bases). There are 15 residues in the CDR3. Germline V gene sequence: CDR1 SGDLS, CDR2 YYNGEE. The V end lost 0 bases, the J end lost 5 bases, and 9 bases lay between the germline ends. CDR3 DNA: TGTGCCAGCAGCGTAGCTCCAGGGGATAATTCACCCCTCCACTTT. It specifies CASSVAPGDNSPLHF.

This chain uses TRBV7-4 with TRBJ1-2; D might be TRBD1 (5 bases). Germline V lookup: CDR1 SGHVT, CDR2 SQSDAQ. The ends were cut back, 6 bases at V and 3 bases at J, with 20 bases in the middle. The CDR3 sequence is 16 residues long. The CDR3 region is CASSVPGTPEDYGYTF. In DNA, the CDR3 is TGTGCCAGCAGTGTACCCGGGACCCCCGAGGACTATGGCTACACCTTC.

This clonotype has just a few counts. This rearrangement joins TRBV6-1 to TRBJ2-7, with a weak D call TRBD2 (5 bases). V lost 5 bases and J 0 bases, leaving 14 bases between the germline ends. CDR1 MNHNS and CDR2 SASEGT come from the germline V gene. The CDR3 is made up of 15 amino acids. CDR3 nucleotides: TGTGCCAGCAGTCTCCCTAGCCTATTCTCCTACGAGCAGTACTTC. Protein sequence: CASSLPSLFSYEQYF.

The chain recombines TRBV5-1 with TRBJ2-5, with 12 bases matching TRBD1. Gene TRBJ2-7 matches the end of the DNA better, so the J call may be wrong. Germline values: CDR1 SGHRS, CDR2 YFSETQ. The CDR3 has 15 amino acids. In DNA, the CDR3 is TGCGCCAGCAGCTTGCCGGGACAGGGGGCTTCCGAGCAGTACTTC. Its translation: CASSLPGQGASEQYF.

Only a few counts were recorded for this clonotype. The chain links TRBV12-3 or TRBV12-4 to TRBJ1-6; D is unclear. The CDR3 covers 15 residues. Trimming removed 6 bases from V and 8 bases from J, with 17 bases in between. The CDR3 sequence: CASSRRWGLDSPLHF. Here the CDR3 DNA reads TGTGCCAGCAGCCGACGGTGGGGTTTGGATTCACCCCTCCACTTT.

The chain employs TRBV28 and TRBJ2-7, with 9 bases lining up with TRBD1. The CDR3 runs to 15 residues. The germline V gene encodes CDR1 MDHEN and CDR2 SYDVKM. The ends lost 3 bases at V and 3 bases at J; junction bases unmatched: 6. The CDR3 spells CASSFRGTGRYEQYF. The CDR3 coding sequence is TGTGCCAGCAGTTTTCGTGGGACAGGGCGCTACGAGCAGTACTTC.

V gene TRBV27 combines with J gene TRBJ2-7; TRBD2 might be the D (5 bases). The length of the CDR3 is 12 residues. Trimming removed 8 bases from V and 7 bases from J, with 15 bases in between. The germline V gene has CDR1 MNHEY and CDR2 SMNVEV (reference sequence). The CDR3 bases are TGTGCCAGCGGGATCGGGAACGGTGAGCAGTACTTC. This sequence encodes CASGIGNGEQYF.

The V and J genes are TRBV6-2 or TRBV6-3 and TRBJ2-5, with D perhaps being TRBD1 or TRBD2 (5 bases each). With 7 bases removed from V and 0 bases from J, the gap between germline ends came to 15 bases. CDR1 and CDR2 (germline): MNHEY, SVGEGT. The CDR3 runs to 15 residues. The CDR3 reads CASTVLGTYQETQYF. CDR3 DNA sequence: TGTGCCAGCACTGTACTCGGGACGTACCAAGAGACCCAGTACTTC.

This chain connects TRBV6-1 to TRBJ2-3; TRBD1 aligns across 9 bases. V was pared by 7 bases and J by 4 bases, with 9 bases of the junction left unmatched. The germline V gene has CDR1 MNHNS and CDR2 SASEGT. CDR3 size: 15 residues. CDR3 sequence: CASTLRTGAADTQYF. As DNA, the CDR3 is TGTGCCAGCACCCTAAGGACAGGGGCGGCAGATACGCAGTATTTT.

The V gene is TRBV7-9, the J gene TRBJ2-7; tentative D call: TRBD2 (5 bases). The germline V gene has CDR1 SEHNR and CDR2 FQNEAQ (reference sequence). This CDR3 comprises 14 residues. With 5 bases removed from V and 1 base from J, the gap between germline ends came to 12 bases. The CDR3 region is CASSGGEVSYEQYF. In DNA, the CDR3 is TGTGCCAGCAGCGGAGGTGAGGTATCCTACGAGCAGTACTTC.

In its sample, this clonotype was seen a few times. The chain links TRBV28 to TRBJ2-5, with D possibly called TRBD1 or TRBD2 (7 bases each). The germline gives CDR1 MDHEN, CDR2 SYDVKM. The ends were cut back, 5 bases at V and 4 bases at J, with 20 bases in the middle. The CDR3 is made up of 16 amino acids. CDR3 sequence reads: CASSPALGGGGETQYF. CDR3 bases: TGTGCCAGCAGTCCCGCCTTGGGAGGGGGCGGAGAGACCCAGTACTTC. The full variable domain, its missing parts supplied by reference TRBV28 and TRBJ2-5, is DVKVTQSSRYLVKRTGEKVFLECVQDMDHENMFWYRQDPGLGLRLIYFSYDVKMKEKGDIPEGYSVSREKKERFSLILESASTNQTSMYLCASSPALGGGGETQYFGPGTRLLVL.

Worth noting for this clonotype: A much more abundant neighbour one base away suggests this may be a read error. V usage is TRBV29-1 and J usage is TRBJ2-5; the match to TRBD1 covers 7 bases. Near its end, the DNA agrees better with TRBJ2-7, so the J call may be wrong. The CDR3 totals 14 residues. Germline V gives CDR1 SQVTM, CDR2 ANQGSEA. Here the CDR3 DNA reads TGCAGCGCTGAATTCTTCAGGGGGTCAGGCGAGCAGTACTTC. It translates to CSAEFFRGSGEQYF.

This clonotype has a count of ten or more. The rearrangement uses TRBV29-1 and TRBJ2-1, with D unclear. The CDR3 spans 10 residues. From germline, CDR1 is SQVTM and CDR2 ANQGSEA. Between the trimmed V and J ends, which lost 4 bases and 10 bases, there was a span of 8 bases. CDR3 DNA sequence: TGCAGCGTTGGAGGACCAGAGCAGTTCTTC. Translated, it gives CSVGGPEQFF.

The J gene is TRBJ2-1, the V gene TRBV5-1; TRBD2 matches at 10 bases. The end of the DNA is better explained by TRBJ2-7, so the J call may be wrong. The CDR3 loop spans 14 amino acids. Germline-derived CDR1 and CDR2 are SGHRS and YFSETQ. The CDR3 region has the DNA TGCGCCAGCAGCTTGCAGCGGGAGGGACGGGAGCAGTACTTC. This encodes CASSLQREGREQYF.

Only one count was recorded for this clonotype. No conserved phenylalanine or tryptophan is present at the end of the CDR3, so a read error is the likely explanation. The chain couples TRBV6-2 or TRBV6-3 to TRBJ2-1; D is undetermined. The germline CDR1 and CDR2 sequences are MNHEY and SVGEGT. The V and J ends lost 6 bases and 6 bases respectively, with 18 bases between them. This CDR3 spans 15 amino acids. CDR3: CASRTGAPSPNEQFV. The CDR3 DNA sequence: TGTGCCAGCAGGACTGGAGCGCCCAGTCCCAATGAGCAGTTCGTT.

This clonotype showed up just a few times. The chain's CDR3 is CSATHVREIADTQYF. The CDR3 DNA is TGCAGTGCTACCCACGTGCGGGAGATTGCAGATACGCAGTATTTT. V usage is TRBV20-1 and J usage is TRBJ2-3; TRBD2 aligns across 7 bases. This CDR3 comprises 15 residues. J was trimmed by 4 bases and V by 4 bases; bases with no gene match: 11. Per germline, CDR1 DFQATT and CDR2 SNEGSKA (reference sequence).

The chain links TRBV27 to TRBJ2-5, with 11 nucleotides matching TRBD1. The CDR3 runs to 15 residues. Germline-derived CDR1 and CDR2 are MNHEY and SMNVEV (reference sequence). V shed 5 bases, J shed 4 bases, and the junction held 6 bases outside the gene matches. CDR3 in DNA: TGTGCCAGCAGTCACCGGGACAGGGGGTTAGAGACCCAGTACTTC. It translates to CASSHRDRGLETQYF.

The chain has TRBV6-5 and TRBJ1-2; 9 nucleotides match TRBD1. This CDR3 has 14 residues. The J segment lost 6 bases and the V segment lost 7 bases, leaving 9 bases of the junction unmatched. The V gene's germline CDR1 is MNHEY and CDR2 SVGAGI. CDR3 in amino acids: CASKKTGGYDGYTF. The DNA for the CDR3 is TGTGCCAGCAAAAAGACAGGGGGGTATGATGGCTACACCTTC.

This clonotype has more than one count but fewer than ten. The genes are TRBV4-1 and TRBJ1-5; a possible D gene is TRBD1 (5 bases). This CDR3 is built from 16 residues. V was trimmed by 1 base and J by 6 bases, leaving 16 bases between them. The germline V gene encodes CDR1 MGHRA and CDR2 YSYEKL. CDR3 residues: CASSQGVEGRSQPQHF. The CDR3 DNA is TGCGCCAGCAGCCAAGGTGTTGAGGGGCGGTCTCAGCCCCAGCATTTT.

This clonotype was counted between two and nine times. The chain couples TRBV24-1 to TRBJ2-5; 9 nucleotides align to TRBD1. The CDR3 consists of 14 residues. The germline gives CDR1 KGHDR, CDR2 SFDVKD. Trimming cost V 1 base and J 11 bases; bases outside gene matches: 7. CDR3 coding DNA: TGTGCCACCAGTGATTTTAACAGGGGGCGAGAGCAGTACTTC. It encodes CATSDFNRGREQYF.

This clonotype was recorded a few times. The genes are TRBV20-1 and TRBJ2-7; 10 bases are a match to TRBD1. The CDR3 has 14 residues. Trimming at V came to 1 base and at J to 3 bases, leaving 3 bases not matched to a gene. Germline assignment: CDR1 DFQATT and CDR2 SNEGSKA (reference sequence). CDR3 amino acids: CSARADRGLYEQYF. CDR3 sequence (DNA): TGCAGTGCTAGAGCAGACAGGGGGCTCTACGAGCAGTACTTC.